The clone carrying this T cell receptor (beta chain) came up once. Its cognate antigen is unknown. The 5'RACE method, run with constant-segment primers, produced TCR alpha and TCR beta cDNA libraries (carrying sample barcodes and UMIs). Using its own MiXCR run on the 5' RACE reads, TCRdb lists one record per CDR3 protein. The sample includes approximately 300,000 distinct CDR3 sequences, roughly 21% seen only once; the top ten take under 25%. This sample is part of a study of T-cell memory formation after mild COVID-19. This CDR3 is built from 15 residues. In germline, CDR1 is SGHTA, CDR2 FQGTGA. The J segment lost 3 bases and the V segment lost 3 bases, leaving 3 bases of the junction unmatched. Points from the study as a whole: Contracting clones from day 15 to 85 showed balanced CD4/CD8; later expanders favored CD4+. Memory cells collected pre-infection included some clones that later responded, suggesting cross-reactive memory joined. Clones that contracted clustered mainly in CM and EM if CD4+ and in EMRA if CD8+.

The TCR comes from a man younger than 35 who had mild COVID-19 (a few samples of this study predate the infection). Cell type and time point are not known. The sequenced sample consisted of PBMCs or a T cell subset sorted from them (not recorded which). The genes are TRBV7-3 and TRBJ2-3, with TRBD2 identical over 10 bases. The CDR3 DNA is TGTGCCAGCAGCTTCGGACTAGCGGTGACAGATACGCAGTATTTT. It codes for CASSFGLAVTDTQYF.